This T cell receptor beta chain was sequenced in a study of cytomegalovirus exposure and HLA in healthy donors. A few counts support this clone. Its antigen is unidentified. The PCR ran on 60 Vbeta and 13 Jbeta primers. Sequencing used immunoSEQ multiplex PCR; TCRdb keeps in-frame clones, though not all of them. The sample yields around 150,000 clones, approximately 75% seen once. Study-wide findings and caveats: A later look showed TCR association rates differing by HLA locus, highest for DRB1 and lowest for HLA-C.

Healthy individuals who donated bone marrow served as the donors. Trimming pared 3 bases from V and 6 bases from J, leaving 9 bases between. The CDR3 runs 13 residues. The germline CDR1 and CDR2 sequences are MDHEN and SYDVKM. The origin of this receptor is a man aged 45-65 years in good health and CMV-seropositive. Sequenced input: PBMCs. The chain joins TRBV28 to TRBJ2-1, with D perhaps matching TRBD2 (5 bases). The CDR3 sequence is CASSFWEPNEQFF. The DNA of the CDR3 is TGTGCCAGCAGTTTTTGGGAGCCCAATGAGCAGTTCTTC.